This T cell receptor (beta chain) was sequenced for a study of shared clonotypes between healthy human individuals. Donors included only healthy HIV-negative adults lacking recent acute infections or vaccinations. Each replicate PCR on the sorted subsets used approximately 180 ng DNA (about 30,000 T cell genomes). Measured with immunoSEQ multiplex PCR; TCRdb has only the in-frame clones, and not every one. The table includes about 1 million clones, about 75% detected once. V gave up 3 bases and J gave up 5 bases; unmatched junction bases: 17. The CDR3 spans 18 residues. CDR1 and CDR2 (germline): MGHRA, YSYEKL. About this clone itself: Its target is not known.

General study findings and limits: Around 5% was the fraction of naive CD4 clonotypes found shared across a few donors. The expectation was that sequencing depth would affect clonotype sharing among donors.

This receptor was identified in a man younger than 35 in good health. The chain recombines TRBV4-1 with TRBJ1-2; 8 bases fit TRBD1. The specimen was memory CD4+ T cells sorted from blood. Subset given: CD45RA-negative fraction. This CDR3 is CASSQTPPPGQVRYGYTF. The CDR3 bases are TGCGCCAGCAGCCAGACGCCCCCCCCGGGACAGGTGAGATATGGCTACACCTTC.